This T cell receptor (beta chain) was recovered during a study of blood T cell repertoires in COVID-19. Looking at the study overall: The United States, Italy and Spain provided the acute and convalescent COVID-19 samples. Sample material is recorded as cDNA or gDNA derived from T cells, B-cell-depleted T cells, or PBMCs.

The CDR3 loop spans 15 amino acids. The V end lost 0 bases, the J end lost 1 base, and 9 bases lay between the germline ends. Germline loops: CDR1 SGHDN, CDR2 FVKESK. In the study's own analysis: It was from reference gene primer amplification that nucleated cell counts were estimated. The repertoire was sequenced with immunoSEQ multiplex PCR; TCRdb's copy has only in-frame clones and lacks some. The V and J calls and clone size come from that table; D and trimming were worked out from the DNA. Of 150,000 to 200,000 clones in the sample, approximately 90% are singletons; the top ten hold approximately 1.4%.

The V and J genes are TRBV14 and TRBJ1-2; D remains unclear. The sample consisted of peripheral blood. This receptor was identified in a woman in her 50s with acute or convalescent COVID-19. CDR3 protein: CASSQDPGFNYGYTF. CDR3 in DNA: TGTGCCAGCAGCCAAGATCCCGGTTTTAACTATGGCTACACCTTC.